Listed here are 5 T cell receptor beta chains from one sample, sequenced in a study of cytomegalovirus exposure and HLA in healthy donors. Amplification used 60 Vbeta primers and 13 Jbeta primers. Using immunoSEQ multiplex PCR, the repertoire was profiled, and TCRdb retains in-frame clones only, with some absent. The sample table sets out around 150,000 clones. The material sequenced was PBMCs. These receptors were taken from a man aged 40-49 years in good health and CMV-seronegative.

The chain combines TRBV7-9 with TRBJ2-2; D remains unclear. Germline V lookup: CDR1 SEHNR, CDR2 FQNEAQ (reference sequence). V lost 2 bases, J lost 6 bases, and 13 bases lay in between. CDR3 length equals 15 residues. The CDR3 loop reads CASSLYVELPGELFF. The CDR3 DNA sequence: TGTGCCAGCAGCTTATACGTTGAGCTGCCCGGGGAGCTGTTTTTT.

The CDR3 region is CASSTGQGKQPQHF. The CDR3, as DNA: TGTGCCAGTAGTACGGGTCAGGGGAAACAGCCCCAGCATTTT. The chain employs TRBV19 and TRBJ1-5, with D possibly being TRBD1 (6 bases). V was cut by 4 bases and J by 7 bases, with 14 bases left in between. The CDR3 runs 14 residues. Per the germline V gene, CDR1 is LNHDA and CDR2 is SQIVND (reference sequence).

The chain is built from TRBV19 and TRBJ1-5, with TRBD1 identical over 8 bases. The germline V gene encodes CDR1 LNHDA and CDR2 SQIVND (reference sequence). CDR3 size: 16 residues. Losses at the gene ends were 7 bases for V and 5 bases for J; bases not matched to a gene: 13. The CDR3 spells CASTLIRGPRDQPQHF. CDR3 DNA: TGTGCCAGTACTCTAATCAGGGGGCCGAGGGATCAGCCCCAGCATTTT.

The chain is built from TRBV9 and TRBJ1-2; the match to TRBD1 covers 8 bases. Germline CDR1 is SGDLS and CDR2 is YYNGEE. The CDR3 totals 14 residues. V gave up 4 bases and J gave up 8 bases; unmatched junction bases: 10. CDR3 in amino acids: CASSLADRGGGYTF. In DNA, the CDR3 is TGTGCCAGCAGCTTAGCCGACAGGGGAGGAGGCTACACCTTC.

V usage is TRBV7-9 and J usage is TRBJ2-6, with unresolved D. The germline V gene has CDR1 SEHNR and CDR2 FQNEAQ (reference sequence). There are 15 residues in the CDR3. The V end lost 2 bases, the J end lost 0 bases, and 5 bases lay between the germline ends. The CDR3 region is CASSLTASGANVLTF. CDR3 sequence (DNA): TGTGCCAGCAGCTTAACAGCCTCTGGGGCCAACGTCCTGACTTTC.